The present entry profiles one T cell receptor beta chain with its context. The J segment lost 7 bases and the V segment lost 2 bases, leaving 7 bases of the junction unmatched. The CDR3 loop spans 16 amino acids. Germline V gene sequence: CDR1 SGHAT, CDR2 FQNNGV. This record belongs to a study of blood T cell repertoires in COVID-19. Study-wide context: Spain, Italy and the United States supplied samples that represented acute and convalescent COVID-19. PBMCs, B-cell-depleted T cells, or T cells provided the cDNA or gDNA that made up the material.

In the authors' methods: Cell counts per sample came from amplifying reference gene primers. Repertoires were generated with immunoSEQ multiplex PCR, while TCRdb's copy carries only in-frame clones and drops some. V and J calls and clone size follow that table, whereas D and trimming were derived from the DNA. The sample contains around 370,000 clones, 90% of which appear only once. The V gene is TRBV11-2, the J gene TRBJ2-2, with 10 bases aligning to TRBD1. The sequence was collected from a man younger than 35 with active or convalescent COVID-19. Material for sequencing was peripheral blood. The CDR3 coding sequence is TGTGCCAGCAGCTTAAGGGGGACAGGGGCCGGCGGGGAGCTGTTTTTT. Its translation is CASSLRGTGAGGELFF.